Shown below are 9 T cell receptor beta chains from a single sample sequenced in a study of T-cell reconstitution after alpha-beta-depleted transplantation in children. Preparing the TCRbeta library involved the use of unique molecular identifiers. TCRdb re-analysed the PCR reads in MiXCR, keeping a single row per CDR3 protein. The sample lists a few hundred thousand distinct CDR3 sequences, 27% occurring once. Source: PBMCs, taken before TCRalphabeta/CD19-depleted stem cell transplant. The receptors were gathered from a boy under three years old with Wiskott-Aldrich syndrome, due to receive a stem cell transplant.

This chain joins TRBV7-7 and TRBJ2-5; 7 bases map to TRBD2. CDR1 is SSHAT and CDR2 is FNYEAQ in the germline V gene (reference sequence). The CDR3 is 15 residues long. J lost 5 bases, V lost 4 bases, and 10 bases had no gene match. CDR3 sequence (DNA): TGTGCCAGCAGCTCCGCTGCGGACGGGAGGGAGACCCAGTACTTC. As protein: CASSSAADGRETQYF.

The chain joins TRBV20-1 to TRBJ2-7; TRBD2 matches 9 bases. Trimming removed 3 bases from V and 2 bases from J; junction bases left unmatched: 8. This CDR3 contains 15 residues. CDR1 DFQATT and CDR2 SNEGSKA come from the germline V gene (reference sequence). CDR3 residues: CSASVGLALTYEQYF. The CDR3, as DNA: TGCAGTGCTAGCGTCGGACTAGCGCTTACCTACGAGCAGTACTTC.

The chain recombines TRBV15 with TRBJ2-7, with 11 bases that match TRBD1. The CDR3 length is 14 residues. The J segment lost 7 bases and the V segment lost 6 bases, leaving 8 bases of the junction unmatched. The germline CDR1 and CDR2 sequences are LNHNV and YYDKDF (reference sequence). The DNA of the CDR3 is TGTGCCACCAGTCTGGACAGGGGGCATCGGGAGCAGTACTTC. Translated, it gives CATSLDRGHREQYF.

This clonotype was found many times. The junction departs from the called germline gene at one end, perhaps through a read error. V gene TRBV5-1 combines with J gene TRBJ2-2; no firm D call. The CDR3 has 11 residues. Germline-derived CDR1 and CDR2 are SGHRS and YFSETQ. In DNA, the CDR3 is TGTGCCAGCAGTTTTCCCGGGGAGCTGTTTTTT. This gives the protein CASSFPGELFF.

The chain employs TRBV27 and TRBJ2-3; D may be TRBD1 or TRBD2 (5 bases each). V gave up 5 bases and J gave up 3 bases, with 18 bases separating them. CDR3 length: 16 residues. Germline V gene lookup returns CDR1 MNHEY and CDR2 SMNVEV (reference sequence). CDR3 nucleotide sequence: TGTGCCAGCAGTGGATACCGGGACCCCCGTACAGATACGCAGTATTTT. Amino acid sequence: CASSGYRDPRTDTQYF.

In this sample, this clonotype turned up a few times. The rearrangement links TRBV7-9 to TRBJ1-4; D is perhaps TRBD1 (6 bases). Germline values: CDR1 SEHNR, CDR2 FQNEAQ (reference sequence). The CDR3 is 16 residues long. The germline V and J ends were trimmed by 8 bases and 0 bases, with 16 bases remaining between them. CDR3 DNA sequence: TGTGCCAGCGGGACATCCTTAGGGGCAACTAATGAAAAACTGTTTTTT. It yields the protein CASGTSLGATNEKLFF. Supplemented by reference TRBV7-9 and TRBJ1-4, the full variable domain reads DTGVSQNPRHKITKRGQNVTFRCDPISEHNRLYWYRQTLGQGPEFLTYFQNEAQLEKSRLLSDRFSAERPKGSFSTLEIQRTEQGDSAMYLCASGTSLGATNEKLFFGSGTQLSVL.

This clonotype was recorded a few times. This chain joins TRBV5-6 and TRBJ2-4; D call uncertain. V was cut by 4 bases and J by 5 bases, with 7 bases left in between. The CDR3 contains 12 residues. The germline CDR1 and CDR2 sequences are SGHDT and YYEEEE. In DNA, the CDR3 is TGTGCCAGCAGCGTGGACCAAAACATTCAGTACTTC. It specifies CASSVDQNIQYF.

Comment on this clonotype: At one end, the junction sequence differs from germline, possibly due to a read error. The chain combines TRBV3-1 with TRBJ2-1; 8 bases are a match to TRBD1. Germline CDR1 LGHDT, CDR2 YNNKEL (reference sequence). The CDR3 consists of 19 residues. CDR3 nucleotide sequence: TGTACCAGCAGCCATGAGACAGGGGCCATTTTTAGCTCCTACAATGAGCAGTTCTTC. Translation: CTSSHETGAIFSSYNEQFF.

This clonotype has at least ten counts. The DNA of the CDR3 is TGTGCCAGCAGCGCCTGGGGCAGTCAAGAGACCCAGTACTTC. Its protein is CASSAWGSQETQYF. The chain joins TRBV5-6 to TRBJ2-5, with D maybe TRBD1 (5 bases). V lost 4 bases and J lost 2, with 12 bases in between. This CDR3 has 14 residues. Per the germline V gene, CDR1 is SGHDT and CDR2 is YYEEEE.